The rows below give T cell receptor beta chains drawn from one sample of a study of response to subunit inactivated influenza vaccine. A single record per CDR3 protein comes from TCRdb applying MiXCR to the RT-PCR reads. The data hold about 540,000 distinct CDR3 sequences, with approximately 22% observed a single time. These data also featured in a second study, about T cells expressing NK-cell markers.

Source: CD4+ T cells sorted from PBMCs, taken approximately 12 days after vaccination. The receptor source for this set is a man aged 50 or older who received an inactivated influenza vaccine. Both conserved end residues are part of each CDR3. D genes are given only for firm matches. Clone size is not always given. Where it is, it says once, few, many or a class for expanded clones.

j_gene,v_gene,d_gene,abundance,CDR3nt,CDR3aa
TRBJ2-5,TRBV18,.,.,TGTGCCAGCTCAAGTGTTTCCAAGGAGACCCAGTACTTC,CASSSVSKETQYF
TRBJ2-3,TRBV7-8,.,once,TGTGCCAGCAGCTTTACAGCCCAGGATACGCAGTATTTT,CASSFTAQDTQYF
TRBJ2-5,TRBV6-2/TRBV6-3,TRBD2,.,TGTGCCAGCAGTTACCAGCGGGGGGGCACCCAAGAGACCCAGTACTTC,CASSYQRGGTQETQYF
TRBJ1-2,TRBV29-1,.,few,TGCAGCGCACTCGACAGAGCCCAGTATGGCTACACCTTC,CSALDRAQYGYTF
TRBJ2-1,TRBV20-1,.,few,TGCAGTGCTAGCCCCGGCCGCAGGAGCTCCTACAATGAGCAGTTCTTC,CSASPGRRSSYNEQFF
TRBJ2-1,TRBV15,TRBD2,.,TGTGCCACCAGCGGGAGCGGGAGTCACAATGAGCAGTTCTTC,CATSGSGSHNEQFF
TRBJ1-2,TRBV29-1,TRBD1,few,TGCAGCGTTGGGGGGACAGGGGGACGTACAGGCTACACCTTC,CSVGGTGGRTGYTF
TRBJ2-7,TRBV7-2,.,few,TGTGCCAGCAGCCCTAACAGGGGGGGCGCCGGCGAGCAGTACTTC,CASSPNRGGAGEQYF
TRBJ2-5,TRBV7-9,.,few,TGTGCCAGCAGCTTAGGGACAGCCCGGTTCGGGGAGACCCAGTACTTC,CASSLGTARFGETQYF
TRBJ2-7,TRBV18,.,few,TGTGCCAGCTCACCGGGGGCGTTTGGGTACGAGCAGTACTTC,CASSPGAFGYEQYF
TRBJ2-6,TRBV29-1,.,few,TGCAGCGTTGGGGGCTTAGGCTCCGGGGCCAACGTCCTGACTTTC,CSVGGLGSGANVLTF
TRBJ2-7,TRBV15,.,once,TGTGCCACCAGCAGCCGACAAGGGGTCCCCGGCTACGAGCAGTACTTC,CATSSRQGVPGYEQYF
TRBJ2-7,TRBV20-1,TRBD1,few,TGCAGTGCTAGAGATTCAGGGGGCTACGAGCAGTACTTC,CSARDSGGYEQYF
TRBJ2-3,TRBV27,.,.,TGTGCCAGCAGTTGGGGTGGGACGCAGTATTTT,CASSWGGTQYF
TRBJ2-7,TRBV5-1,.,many,TGCGCCAGCAGCTTTCGTACAAATGACGACGAGCAGTACTTC,CASSFRTNDDEQYF
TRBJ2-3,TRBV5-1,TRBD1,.,TGCGCCAGCAGCTCGGGACAGGGGGCCCCAGATACGCAGTATTTT,CASSSGQGAPDTQYF
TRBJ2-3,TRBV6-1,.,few,TGTGCCAGCAGTCAAGGACTACCAACAGATACGCAGTATTTT,CASSQGLPTDTQYF
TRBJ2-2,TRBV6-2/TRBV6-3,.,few,TGTGCCAGCAGTTACCCGCGAGGGGGGCAAGCCGGGGAGCTGTTTTTT,CASSYPRGGQAGELFF
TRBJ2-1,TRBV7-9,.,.,TGTGCCAGCAGCTGGTCATCCGGCAATGAGCAGTTCTTC,CASSWSSGNEQFF
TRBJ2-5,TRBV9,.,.,TGTGCCAGCAGCGTAGGGTTTAAAGAGACCCAGTACTTC,CASSVGFKETQYF
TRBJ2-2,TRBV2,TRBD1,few,TGTGCCAGCAGACCGGGACAGGCCTACACCGGGGAGCTGTTTTTT,CASRPGQAYTGELFF
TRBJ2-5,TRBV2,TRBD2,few,TGTGCCAGCGCCGGGACTATGCTCGTGCAAGAGACCCAGTACTTC,CASAGTMLVQETQYF
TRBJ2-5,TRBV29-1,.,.,TGCAGCGTCGCAGGTGCGGTGGAGACCCAGTACTTC,CSVAGAVETQYF
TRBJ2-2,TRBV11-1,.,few,TGTGCCAGCAGCCGGTCTCAGCTAGCCGGGGAGCTGTTTTTT,CASSRSQLAGELFF
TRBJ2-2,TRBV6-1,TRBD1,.,TGTGCCAGCAGACCCGGGACAGAGAACACCGGGGAGCTGTTTTTT,CASRPGTENTGELFF
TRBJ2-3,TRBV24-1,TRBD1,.,TGTGCCACCAGTGAATGGACAGGGGGTACGCAGTATTTT,CATSEWTGGTQYF
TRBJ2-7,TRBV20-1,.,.,TGCAGTGCTACGATCGCGCAAGGAGGGAACGAGCAGTACTTC,CSATIAQGGNEQYF
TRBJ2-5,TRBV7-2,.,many,TGTGCCAGCAGTTTAGGGCGCCGGGAGACCCAGTACTTC,CASSLGRRETQYF
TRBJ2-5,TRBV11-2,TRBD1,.,TGTGCCAGCAGCTTAGATATTGACAGGGATGAGACCCAGTACTTC,CASSLDIDRDETQYF
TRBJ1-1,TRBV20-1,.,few,TGCAGTGCTAGAGGATCCGGGGCCCCAGAAGCTTTCTTT,CSARGSGAPEAFF
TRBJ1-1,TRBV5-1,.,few,TGCGCCAGCAGCTTGGGACCGGAGACAAGTGAAGCTTTCTTT,CASSLGPETSEAFF